In this sample, the clone carrying this T cell receptor (beta chain) turned up a few times. Its antigen remains unknown. The germline gives CDR1 SGHRS, CDR2 YFSETQ. J gave up 3 bases and V 9 bases, and 8 bases lay outside the gene matches. The CDR3 is 14 residues long. This sample is drawn from a study of T-cell memory formation after mild COVID-19. Employing constant-segment primers, 5'RACE generated TCR alpha and TCR beta cDNA libraries bearing sample barcodes and UMIs. TCRdb used MiXCR to reprocess the 5' RACE reads, holding one entry per CDR3 protein. The data show around 500,000 distinct CDR3 sequences, roughly 20% seen once. Study observations and caveats: Day 37-peaking second-wave clones had unconfirmed SARS-CoV-2 specificity. Clones that contracted from day 15 to 85 had balanced CD4/CD8; later expanders were CD4+ biased.

V gene TRBV5-1 combines with J gene TRBJ1-5; TRBD1 aligns across 8 bases. Sequenced sample: PBMCs or a T cell subset sorted from them (not recorded which). This receptor was taken from an adult woman who had mild COVID-19 (a few samples of this study predate the infection). Cell type and time point are not known. The CDR3 sequence is CAIQRQGPNQPQHF. CDR3 DNA sequence: TGCGCCATCCAGAGACAGGGGCCCAATCAGCCCCAGCATTTT.